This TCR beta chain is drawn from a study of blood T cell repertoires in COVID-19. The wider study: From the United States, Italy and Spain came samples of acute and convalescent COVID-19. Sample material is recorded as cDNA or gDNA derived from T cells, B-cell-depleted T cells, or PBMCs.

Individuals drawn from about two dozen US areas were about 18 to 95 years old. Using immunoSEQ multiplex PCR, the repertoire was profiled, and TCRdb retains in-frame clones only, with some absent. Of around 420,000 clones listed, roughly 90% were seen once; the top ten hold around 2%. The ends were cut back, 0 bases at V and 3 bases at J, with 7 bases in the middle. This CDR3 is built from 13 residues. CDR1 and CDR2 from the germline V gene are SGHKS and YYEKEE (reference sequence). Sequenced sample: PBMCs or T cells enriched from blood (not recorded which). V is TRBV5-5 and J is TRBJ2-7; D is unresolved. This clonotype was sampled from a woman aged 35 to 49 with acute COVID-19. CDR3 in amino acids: CASSLASSYEQYF. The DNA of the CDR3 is TGTGCCAGCAGCTTGGCCTCCAGCTACGAGCAGTACTTC.